These 4 T cell receptor beta chains originate from one sample sequenced in a study of CXCR3-negative and CXCR3-positive naive CD8 T cells. Points from the study as a whole: Compared with CXCR3-negative naive cells, CXCR3-positive naive cells showed more hydrophobic TRB CDR3s.

It was by 5' RACE with UMI labels that the TRB cDNA libraries were prepared. TCRdb reanalyzed the 5' RACE reads and collapses them to one entry per CDR3 protein, without DNA. The sample totals roughly 110,000 distinct CDR3 sequences. Antigens for these TCRs are unknown. The sample comprised naive CXCR3+ CD8+ T cells from blood. Subset reported: CD45RO-CCR7+CD27+CD95- naive CD8+ T cells expressing CXCR3 (TNR3+). These receptors all come from a human donor in good health. Some clones in this sample may be carry-over from other donors' samples.

The CDR3 protein is CASSYAFATNEKLFF. The V call is TRBV6-5, the J call TRBJ1-4. Germline CDR1 and CDR2: MNHEY and SVGAGI. The CDR3 runs 15 residues.

The chain joins TRBV3-1 to TRBJ2-1; TCRdb outputs TRBD2, but without DNA this stays unchecked. Germline-derived CDR1 and CDR2 are LGHDT and YNNKEL (reference sequence). The CDR3 spans 19 residues. The CDR3 here is CASSPHGIAGGPRDNEQFF.

This chain links TRBV10-3 with TRBJ1-2; TCRdb returns TRBD1, unconfirmable since there is no DNA. The V gene's germline CDR1 is ENHRY and CDR2 SYGVKD. This CDR3 is built from 14 residues. The CDR3 is CAIGTNEADYGYTF.

V and J are TRBV7-9 and TRBJ2-7; TCRdb designates TRBD2, a call that cannot be tested without DNA. This CDR3 region has 14 residues. Germline assignment: CDR1 SEHNR and CDR2 FQNEAQ (reference sequence). CDR3 region: CASSLVTSGYEQYF.